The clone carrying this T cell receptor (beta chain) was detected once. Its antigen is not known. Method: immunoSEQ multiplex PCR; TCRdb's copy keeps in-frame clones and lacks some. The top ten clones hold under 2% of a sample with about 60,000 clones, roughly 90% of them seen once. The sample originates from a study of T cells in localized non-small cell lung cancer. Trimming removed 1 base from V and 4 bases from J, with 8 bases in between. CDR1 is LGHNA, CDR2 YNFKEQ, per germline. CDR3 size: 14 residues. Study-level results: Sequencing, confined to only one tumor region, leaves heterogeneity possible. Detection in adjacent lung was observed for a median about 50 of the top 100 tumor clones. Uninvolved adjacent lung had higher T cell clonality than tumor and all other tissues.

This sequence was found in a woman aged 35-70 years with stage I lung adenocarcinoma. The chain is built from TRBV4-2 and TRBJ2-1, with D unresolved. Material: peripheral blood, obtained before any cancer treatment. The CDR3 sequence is CASSQGAGYNEQFF. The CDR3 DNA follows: TGTGCCAGCAGCCAAGGTGCCGGTTACAATGAGCAGTTCTTC.